This T cell receptor (beta chain) was retrieved from a study of T cell clonotyping in hematopoietic cell transplantation. This CDR3 is built from 14 residues. Germline CDR1 MNHEY, CDR2 SVGAGI. Unmatched junction bases numbered 5, after V lost 6 bases and J lost 2 bases. Study results and limitations: Higher Inverse Simpson Index values in graft donor and pretransplant recipient predicted broader posttransplant TCR diversity. No sorting was done, leaving CD4 and CD8 contributions mixed. After transplant, recipient diversity fell while pathologically expanded clonotypes grew through day 180. Few recipient clonotypes overlapped donors; over 97% were de novo at given depth.

The repertoire was sequenced with immunoSEQ multiplex PCR; TCRdb's copy has only in-frame clones and lacks some. The table shows 69,000 or so clones, with around 94% occurring only once. With regard to this clone: Its cognate antigen is unknown.

The origin of this receptor is a man in his fifties in good health. Some clones in this sample may be carry-over from other donors' samples. The sequenced sample was peripheral blood mononuclear cells. The V and J genes are TRBV6-5 and TRBJ1-2; TRBD1 aligns across 8 bases. The CDR3 is CASRGGQANYGYTF. DNA of the CDR3: TGTGCCAGCAGGGGGGGACAGGCGAACTATGGCTACACCTTC.